Below are 17 T cell receptor beta chains sequenced from a single sample in a study of OX40 agonist ivuxolimab in advanced cancers. Measured with immunoSEQ multiplex PCR; TCRdb has only the in-frame clones, and not every one. Here the sample spans about 76,000 clones, 85% being singletons. Material: CD4+ or CD8+ T cells sorted from blood, obtained in a trial of the OX40 agonist ivuxolimab. Receptors originate from an adult with an advanced solid tumor such as melanoma, head and neck, liver or kidney cancer.

The V call is TRBV18, the J call TRBJ2-5, with D possibly being TRBD1 or TRBD2 (5 bases each). The CDR3 length is 15 residues. V lost 2 bases, J lost 7 bases, and 17 bases lay in between. Per the germline V gene, CDR1 is KGHSH and CDR2 is LQKENI. Written as DNA, the CDR3 is TGTGCCAGCTCACCAATATCGGGGCGACGGGGGACCCAGTACTTC. Protein sequence: CASSPISGRRGTQYF.

This chain joins TRBV5-1 and TRBJ1-4; 7 positions agree with TRBD1. Germline V gives CDR1 SGHRS, CDR2 YFSETQ. The length of the CDR3 is 15 residues. V gave up 5 bases and J gave up 6 bases; unmatched junction bases: 10. In DNA, the CDR3 is TGCGCCAGCAGTGCCGGGACAGCAGTTTATGAAAAACTGTTTTTT. Protein: CASSAGTAVYEKLFF.

The chain recombines TRBV5-6 with TRBJ1-5; D gene uncertain. CDR1 and CDR2 from the germline V gene are SGHDT and YYEEEE. The CDR3 has 13 amino acids. Trimming took 2 bases from V and 4 from J, leaving 7 bases between them. The CDR3 spells CASSFLGNQPQHF. DNA of the CDR3: TGTGCCAGCAGCTTCTTGGGGAATCAGCCCCAGCATTTT.

The chain is built from TRBV6-5 and TRBJ1-6; 9 bases fit TRBD1. The CDR3 totals 15 residues. Trimming removed 5 bases from V and 6 bases from J; junction bases left unmatched: 5. Germline loops: CDR1 MNHEY, CDR2 SVGAGI. CDR3 loop: CASSARTGANSPLHF. The CDR3 bases are TGTGCCAGCAGTGCCCGGACAGGGGCTAATTCACCCCTCCACTTT.

The chain recombines TRBV2 with TRBJ1-2, with a weak D call TRBD1 (5 bases). V lost 2 bases, J lost 5 bases, and 6 bases lay in between. The CDR3 runs to 12 residues. Germline CDR1 and CDR2: SNHLY and FYNNEI. CDR3 in DNA: TGTGCCAGCAGTGAACAGGGATATGGCTACACCTTC. This gives the protein CASSEQGYGYTF.

CDR3 amino acids: CASSQDPGGTFYEQYF. The CDR3 coding sequence is TGTGCCAGCAGCCAAGATCCAGGCGGGACTTTCTACGAGCAGTACTTC. V is TRBV4-2 and J is TRBJ2-7; D might be TRBD2 (6 bases). Trimming took off 0 bases at V and 3 bases at J, with 15 bases between the two ends. This CDR3 is 16 amino acids long. Germline CDR1 LGHNA, CDR2 YNFKEQ.

This chain connects TRBV9 to TRBJ2-3; 9 bases agree with TRBD2. This CDR3 spans 16 amino acids. CDR1 is SGDLS, CDR2 YYNGEE, per germline. V lost 9 bases, J lost 4 bases, and 15 bases stayed unmatched. The CDR3 protein is CATTPQGLASSDTQYF. The CDR3 DNA reads TGTGCCACTACCCCCCAGGGACTAGCATCATCAGATACGCAGTATTTT.

The sample holds a few counts of this clone. The rearrangement joins TRBV9 to TRBJ1-2; D remains ambiguous. CDR1 is SGDLS and CDR2 is YYNGEE in the germline V gene. V shed 0 bases and J shed 1 base, with 10 bases lying between them. CDR3 length equals 15 residues. CDR3 bases: TGTGCCAGCAGCGTAGCTTCAACCTATAACTATGGCTACACCTTC. It specifies CASSVASTYNYGYTF.

The V and J genes are TRBV18 and TRBJ1-5; 8 bases align to TRBD1. Germline V gene data show CDR1 as KGHSH and CDR2 as LQKENI. The length of the CDR3 is 15 residues. Trimming cost V 2 bases and J 3 bases; bases outside gene matches: 3. The CDR3, as DNA: TGTGCCAGCTCACCAACGACAGGGGTCAATCAGCCCCAGCATTTT. This gives the protein CASSPTTGVNQPQHF.

This chain links TRBV6-5 with TRBJ1-1; D ambiguous. This CDR3 comprises 11 residues. V was shortened by 2 bases and J by 7 bases, with 5 bases between the two germline ends. Germline CDR1 MNHEY, CDR2 SVGAGI. The CDR3 sequence is CASSYRGEAFF. CDR3 DNA: TGTGCCAGCAGTTACCGGGGTGAAGCTTTCTTT.

This rearrangement joins TRBV30 to TRBJ1-3, with D unresolved. With 2 bases removed from V and 1 base from J, the gap between germline ends came to 9 bases. The CDR3 loop spans 14 amino acids. Germline CDR1 GTSNPN, CDR2 SVGIG (reference sequence). CDR3 bases: TGTGCCTGGAGTAGAGGGCTTTCTGGAAACACCATATATTTT. It specifies CAWSRGLSGNTIYF.

This clone came up once. The chain links TRBV9 to TRBJ2-5; 13 nucleotides agree with TRBD2. The germline V gene has CDR1 SGDLS and CDR2 YYNGEE. There are 16 residues in the CDR3. Trimming at V came to 4 bases and at J to 5 bases, leaving 8 bases not matched to a gene. The CDR3 nucleotides read TGTGCCAGCAGCCCCTGGACTAGCGGGGGCGGGGAGACCCAGTACTTC. As protein: CASSPWTSGGGETQYF.

The CDR3 DNA is TGTGCCAGCAGTAACCGGGTGGTAGACAATGAGCAGTTCTTC. This encodes CASSNRVVDNEQFF. The chain carries TRBV6-1 and TRBJ2-1; unclear D gene. The ends were cut back, 5 bases at V and 5 bases at J, with 13 bases in the middle. Germline V CDR1 and CDR2: MNHNS, SASEGT. This CDR3 spans 14 amino acids.

This clone was detected only once. The V call is TRBV4-3, the J call TRBJ1-3; no clear D. The germline V gene has CDR1 LGHNA and CDR2 YSLEER. The length of the CDR3 is 16 residues. V lost 0 bases to trimming and J lost 0 bases, with 9 bases between them. CDR3 in DNA: TGCGCCAGCAGCCAAGATTTCGGACTCTCTGGAAACACCATATATTTT. This codes for CASSQDFGLSGNTIYF.

This clone was recorded only once. This chain connects TRBV21-1 to TRBJ2-7. TRBV21-1 is deemed a pseudogene. The CDR3 loop spans 19 amino acids. The CDR3, as DNA: TGTGCCAGCAGCGGTCAGGGGACTGGGACGGTCCAAACGACCTACGAGCAGTACTTC. Translated: CASSGQGTGTVQTTYEQYF.

V gene TRBV6-1 combines with J gene TRBJ2-5; 8 bases are shared with TRBD2. The ends lost 7 bases at V and 0 bases at J; junction bases unmatched: 7. Germline V lookup: CDR1 MNHNS, CDR2 SASEGT. CDR3 length: 15 amino acids. CDR3 coding DNA: TGTGCCAGCAAAATAGCGGGGACGTACCAAGAGACCCAGTACTTC. The encoded protein is CASKIAGTYQETQYF.

The rearrangement links TRBV4-3 to TRBJ1-2; unclear D gene. Germline lookup yields CDR1 LGHNA and CDR2 YSLEER. Trimming cost V 0 bases and J 7 bases, with 12 bases left between them. This CDR3 contains 14 residues. As DNA, the CDR3 is TGCGCCAGCAGCCAAGATTTTAACGTGCTTGGCTACACCTTC. Its protein is CASSQDFNVLGYTF.